The present T cell receptor beta chain was sequenced within a study of neurological immune-mediated disorders. Study-level findings and limits: The absence of shared CDR3 amino acid sequences among expanded clones across subjects suggests private repertoires in all groups. Patients with HTLV-1-associated myelopathy showed the most TCR clonal expansion. Those with multiple sclerosis showed the least, falling below healthy controls.

This clonotype was seen at least ten times. Antigen specificity is unknown. Per sequencing run, 15-18 subjects together gave over 170 million TCR-beta sequences. TCRdb re-analysed the 5' RACE reads in MiXCR, keeping a single row per CDR3 protein. This table has 53,000 or so distinct CDR3 sequences, about 8% appearing once. Regarding time point: longitudinal time-point 3. Specimen: PBMCs. The sequence came from a woman aged 40 to 50 in good health.

The CDR3 bases are TGCGCCAGCAGCTTACCCGAAGGAACCGGGGGCGGGAGAAATGAGCAGTTCTTC. Protein product: CASSLPEGTGGGRNEQFF. The V gene is TRBV5-1, the J gene TRBJ2-1, with D perhaps TRBD2 (7 bases). Trimming cost V 2 bases and J 7 bases, with 25 bases left between them. CDR3 length equals 18 residues. Germline assignment: CDR1 SGHRS and CDR2 YFSETQ.